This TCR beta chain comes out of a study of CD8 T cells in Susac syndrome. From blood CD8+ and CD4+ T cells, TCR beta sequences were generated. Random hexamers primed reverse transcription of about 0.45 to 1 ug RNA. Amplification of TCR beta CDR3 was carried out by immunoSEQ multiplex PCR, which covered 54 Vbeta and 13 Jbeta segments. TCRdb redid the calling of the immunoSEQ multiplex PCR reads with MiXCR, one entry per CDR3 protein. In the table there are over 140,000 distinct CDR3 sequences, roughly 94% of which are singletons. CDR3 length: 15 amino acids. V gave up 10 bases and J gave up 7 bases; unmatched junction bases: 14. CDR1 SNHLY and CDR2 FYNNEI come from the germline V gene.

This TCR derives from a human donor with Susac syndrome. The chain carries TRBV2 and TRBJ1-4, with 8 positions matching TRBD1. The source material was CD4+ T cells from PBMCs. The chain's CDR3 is CATSTSGGKSEKLFF. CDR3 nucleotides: TGTGCCACCTCAACTTCAGGGGGCAAGTCTGAAAAACTGTTTTTT.